The 2 T cell receptor beta chains presented below share a single source sample, sequenced in a study of response to subunit inactivated influenza vaccine. TCRdb reprocessed the RT-PCR reads with MiXCR, giving one entry per CDR3 protein. This table has over 400,000 distinct CDR3 sequences, roughly 9.7% appearing once. Sequences were derived from PBMCs from blood, sampled more than 35 days after vaccination. The receptors stem from a man over 45 who received an inactivated influenza vaccine.

V usage is TRBV7-2 and J usage is TRBJ2-2, with 9 bases lining up with TRBD2. Germline loops: CDR1 SGHTA, CDR2 FQGNSA. This CDR3 is built from 14 residues. Trimming at V came to 6 bases and at J to 4 bases, leaving 3 bases not matched to a gene. The CDR3 DNA sequence: TGTGCCAGCAGACCTAGCGGGGCCACCGGGGAGCTGTTTTTT. It is translated as CASRPSGATGELFF.

The genes are TRBV6-5 and TRBJ2-7, with D tentatively TRBD1 (6 bases). This CDR3 has 15 amino acids. Deletions cut 0 bases from V and 4 bases from J, with 13 bases between. Germline V gene lookup returns CDR1 MNHEY and CDR2 SVGAGI. The DNA of the CDR3 is TGTGCCAGCAGTTACTCTCAGGGGAGAGGTTACGAGCAGTACTTC. Residues: CASSYSQGRGYEQYF.